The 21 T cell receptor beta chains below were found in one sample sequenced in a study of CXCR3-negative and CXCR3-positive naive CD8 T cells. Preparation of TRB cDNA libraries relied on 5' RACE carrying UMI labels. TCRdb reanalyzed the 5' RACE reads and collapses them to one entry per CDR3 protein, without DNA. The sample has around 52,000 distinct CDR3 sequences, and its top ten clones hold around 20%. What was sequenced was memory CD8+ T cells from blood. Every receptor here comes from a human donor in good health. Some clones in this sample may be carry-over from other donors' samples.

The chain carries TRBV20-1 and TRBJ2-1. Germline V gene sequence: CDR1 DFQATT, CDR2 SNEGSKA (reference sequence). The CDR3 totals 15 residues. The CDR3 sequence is CSARDTKYSYNEQFF.

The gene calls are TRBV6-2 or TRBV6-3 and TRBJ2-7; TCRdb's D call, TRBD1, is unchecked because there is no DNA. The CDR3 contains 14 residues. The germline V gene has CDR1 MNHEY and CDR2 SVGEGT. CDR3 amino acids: CASGEGNPLYEQYF.

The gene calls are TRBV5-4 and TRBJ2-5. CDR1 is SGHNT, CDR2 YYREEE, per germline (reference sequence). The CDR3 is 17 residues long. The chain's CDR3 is CASSYLGRGTFQETRYF.

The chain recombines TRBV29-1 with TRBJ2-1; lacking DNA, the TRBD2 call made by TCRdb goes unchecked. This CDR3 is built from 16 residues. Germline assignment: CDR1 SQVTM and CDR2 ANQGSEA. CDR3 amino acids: CSVESSGGATYNEQFF.

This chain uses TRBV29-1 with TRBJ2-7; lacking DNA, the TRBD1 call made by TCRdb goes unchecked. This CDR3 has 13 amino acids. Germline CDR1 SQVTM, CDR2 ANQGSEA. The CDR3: CSVVTGDSYEQYF.

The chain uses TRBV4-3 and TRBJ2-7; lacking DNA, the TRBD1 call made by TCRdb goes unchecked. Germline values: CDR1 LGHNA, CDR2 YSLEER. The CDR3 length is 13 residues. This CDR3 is CASSQDSGDEQYF.

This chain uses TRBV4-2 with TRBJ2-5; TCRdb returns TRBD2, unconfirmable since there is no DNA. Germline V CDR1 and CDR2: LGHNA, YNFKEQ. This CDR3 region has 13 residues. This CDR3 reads CASSPSSGETQYF.

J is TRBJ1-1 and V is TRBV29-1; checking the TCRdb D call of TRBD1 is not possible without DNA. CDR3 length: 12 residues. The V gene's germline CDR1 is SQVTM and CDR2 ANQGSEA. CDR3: CSADPSNTEAFF. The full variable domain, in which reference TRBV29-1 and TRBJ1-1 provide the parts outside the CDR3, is SAVISQKPSRDICQRGTSLTIQCQVDSQVTMMFWYRQQPGQSLTLIATANQGSEATYESGFVIDKFPISRPNLTFSTLTVSNMSPEDSSIYLCSADPSNTEAFFGQGTRLTVV.

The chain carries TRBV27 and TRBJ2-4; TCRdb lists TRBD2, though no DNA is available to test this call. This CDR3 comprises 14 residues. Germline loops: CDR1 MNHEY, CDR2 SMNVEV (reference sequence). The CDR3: CASTGGAGGNIQYF.

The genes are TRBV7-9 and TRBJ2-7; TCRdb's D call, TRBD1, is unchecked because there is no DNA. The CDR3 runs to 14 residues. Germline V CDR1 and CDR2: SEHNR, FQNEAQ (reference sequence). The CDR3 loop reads CASSWTGNSYEQYF.

The CDR3: CASSLDGGLGEAFF. This chain connects TRBV7-3 to TRBJ1-1. Germline V gene sequence: CDR1 SGHTA, CDR2 FQGTGA. The CDR3 runs 14 residues.

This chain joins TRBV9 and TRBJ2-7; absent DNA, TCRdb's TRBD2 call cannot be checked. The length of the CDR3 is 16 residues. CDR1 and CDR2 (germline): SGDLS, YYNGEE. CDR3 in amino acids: CASSVGGLAGAYEQYF.

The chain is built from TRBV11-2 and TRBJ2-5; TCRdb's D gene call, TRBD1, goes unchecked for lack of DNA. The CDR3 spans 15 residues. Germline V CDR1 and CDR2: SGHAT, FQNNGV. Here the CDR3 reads CASSPGTGGGQTQYF.

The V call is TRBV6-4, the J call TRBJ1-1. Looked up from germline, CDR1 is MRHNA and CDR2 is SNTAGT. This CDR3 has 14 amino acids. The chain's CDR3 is CASSDRHEGREAFF.

The CDR3 here is CASSLRLAGLYNEQFF. This sequence joins TRBV7-3 and TRBJ2-1; as DNA is missing, the TRBD2 call by TCRdb cannot be tested. Germline CDR1 and CDR2: SGHTA and FQGTGA. CDR3 length: 16 residues.

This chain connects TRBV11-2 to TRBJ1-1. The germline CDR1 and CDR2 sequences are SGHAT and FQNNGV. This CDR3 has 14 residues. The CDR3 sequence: CASSLEVTRGEAFF. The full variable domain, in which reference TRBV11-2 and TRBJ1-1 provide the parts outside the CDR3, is EAGVAQSPRYKIIEKRQSVAFWCNPISGHATLYWYQQILGQGPKLLIQFQNNGVVDDSQLPKDRFSAERLKGVDSTLKIQPAKLEDSAVYLCASSLEVTRGEAFFGQGTRLTVV.

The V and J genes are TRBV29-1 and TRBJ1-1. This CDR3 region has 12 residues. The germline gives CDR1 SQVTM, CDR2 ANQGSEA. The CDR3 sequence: CSVIRRNTEAFF.

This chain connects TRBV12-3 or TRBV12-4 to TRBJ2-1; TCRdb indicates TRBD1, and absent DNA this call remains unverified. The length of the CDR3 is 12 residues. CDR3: CATSRVSNEQFF.

The CDR3 is CASSLIRWNTGELFF. This rearrangement joins TRBV5-6 to TRBJ2-2. The CDR3 loop spans 15 amino acids. Per germline, CDR1 SGHDT and CDR2 YYEEEE.

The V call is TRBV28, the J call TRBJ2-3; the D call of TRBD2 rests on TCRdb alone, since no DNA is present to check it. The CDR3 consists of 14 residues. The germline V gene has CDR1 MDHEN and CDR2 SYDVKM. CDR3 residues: CASGIAGGTDTQYF.

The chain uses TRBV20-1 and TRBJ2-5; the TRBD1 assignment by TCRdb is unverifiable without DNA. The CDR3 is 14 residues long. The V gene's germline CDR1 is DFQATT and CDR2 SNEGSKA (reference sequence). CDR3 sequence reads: CSARDEIGGETQYF.